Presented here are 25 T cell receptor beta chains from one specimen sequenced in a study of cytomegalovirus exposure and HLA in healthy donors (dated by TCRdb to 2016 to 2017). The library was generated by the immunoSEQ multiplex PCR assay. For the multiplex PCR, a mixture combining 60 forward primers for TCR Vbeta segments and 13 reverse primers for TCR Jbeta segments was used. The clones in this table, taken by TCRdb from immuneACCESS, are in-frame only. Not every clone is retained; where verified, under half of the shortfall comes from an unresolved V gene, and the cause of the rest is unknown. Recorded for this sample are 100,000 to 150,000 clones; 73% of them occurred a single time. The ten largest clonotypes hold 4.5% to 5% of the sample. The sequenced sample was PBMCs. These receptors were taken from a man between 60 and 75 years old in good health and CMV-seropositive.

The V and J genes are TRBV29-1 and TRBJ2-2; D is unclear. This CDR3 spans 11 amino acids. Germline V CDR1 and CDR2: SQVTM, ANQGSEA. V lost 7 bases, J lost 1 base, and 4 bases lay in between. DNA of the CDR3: TGCAGCGCCTGGAACACCGGGGAGCTGTTTTTT. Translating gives CSAWNTGELFF.

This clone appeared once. CDR3 residues: CASSPTGGAGNSPLHF. The CDR3 region has the DNA TGTGCCAGCTCACCAACAGGGGGAGCTGGGAATTCACCCCTCCACTTT. This chain joins TRBV18 and TRBJ1-6; TRBD1 agrees at 8 bases. The CDR3 length is 16 residues. Germline V lookup: CDR1 KGHSH, CDR2 LQKENI. Trimming took 2 bases from V and 7 from J; bases not matched to a gene: 7.

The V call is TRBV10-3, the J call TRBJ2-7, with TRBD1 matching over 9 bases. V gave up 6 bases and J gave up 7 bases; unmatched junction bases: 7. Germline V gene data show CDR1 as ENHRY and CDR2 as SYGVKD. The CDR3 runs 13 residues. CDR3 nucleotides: TGTGCCATCAGCCGGGACAGGGCGGGGGAGCAGTACTTC. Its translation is CAISRDRAGEQYF.

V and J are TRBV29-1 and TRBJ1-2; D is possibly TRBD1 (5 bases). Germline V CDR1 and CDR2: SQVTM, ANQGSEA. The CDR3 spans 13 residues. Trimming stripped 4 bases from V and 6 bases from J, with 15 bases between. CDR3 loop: CSVVTGALNGYTF. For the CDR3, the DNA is TGCAGCGTTGTCACAGGAGCCCTTAATGGCTACACCTTC.

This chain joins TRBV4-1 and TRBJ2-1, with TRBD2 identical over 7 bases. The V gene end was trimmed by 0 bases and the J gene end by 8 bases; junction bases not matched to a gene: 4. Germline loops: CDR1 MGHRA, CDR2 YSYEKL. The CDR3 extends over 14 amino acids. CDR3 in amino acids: CASSQDRAGDEQFF. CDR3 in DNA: TGCGCCAGCAGCCAAGATAGGGCGGGGGATGAGCAGTTCTTC.

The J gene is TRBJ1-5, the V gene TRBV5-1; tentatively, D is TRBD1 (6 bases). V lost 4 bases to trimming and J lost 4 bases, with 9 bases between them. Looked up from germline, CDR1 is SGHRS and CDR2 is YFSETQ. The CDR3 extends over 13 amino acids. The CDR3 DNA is TGCGCCAGCAGCCCAGGGGTTAATCAGCCCCAGCATTTT. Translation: CASSPGVNQPQHF.

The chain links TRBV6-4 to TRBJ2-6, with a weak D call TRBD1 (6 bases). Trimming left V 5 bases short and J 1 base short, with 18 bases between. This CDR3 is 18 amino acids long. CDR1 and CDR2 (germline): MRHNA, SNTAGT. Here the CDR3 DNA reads TGTGCCAGCAGTCCAAGGGGGACATTGGGGTCTGGGGCCAACGTCCTGACTTTC. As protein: CASSPRGTLGSGANVLTF.

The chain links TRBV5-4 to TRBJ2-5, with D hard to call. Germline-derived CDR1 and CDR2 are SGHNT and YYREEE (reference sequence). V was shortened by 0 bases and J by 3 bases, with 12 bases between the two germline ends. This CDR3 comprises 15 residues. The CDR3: CASSLVPSPEETQYF. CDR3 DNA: TGTGCCAGCAGCTTGGTACCCTCACCGGAAGAGACCCAGTACTTC.

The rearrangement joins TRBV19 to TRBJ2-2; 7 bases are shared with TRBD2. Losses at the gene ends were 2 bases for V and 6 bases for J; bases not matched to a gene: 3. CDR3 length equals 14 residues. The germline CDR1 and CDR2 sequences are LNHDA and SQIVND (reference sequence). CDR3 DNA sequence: TGTGCCAGTAGTATACGGGGGGTTGCCGGGGAGCTGTTTTTT. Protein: CASSIRGVAGELFF.

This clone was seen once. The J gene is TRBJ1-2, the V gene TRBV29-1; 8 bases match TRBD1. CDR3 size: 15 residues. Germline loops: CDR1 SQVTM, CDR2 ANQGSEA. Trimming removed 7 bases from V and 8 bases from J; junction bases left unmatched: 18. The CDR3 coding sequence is TGCAGCGCCCCTCGACAGGGGCCCCTGGGTAGCGGCTACACCTTC. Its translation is CSAPRQGPLGSGYTF. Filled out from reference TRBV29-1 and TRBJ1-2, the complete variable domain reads SAVISQKPSRDICQRGTSLTIQCQVDSQVTMMFWYRQQPGQSLTLIATANQGSEATYESGFVIDKFPISRPNLTFSTLTVSNMSPEDSSIYLCSAPRQGPLGSGYTFGSGTRLTVV.

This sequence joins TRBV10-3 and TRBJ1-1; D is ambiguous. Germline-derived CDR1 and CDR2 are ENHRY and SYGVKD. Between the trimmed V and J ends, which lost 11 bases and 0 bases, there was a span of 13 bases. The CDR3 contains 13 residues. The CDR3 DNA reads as TGTGCCGCCTCAGGATCTTTGAACACTGAAGCTTTCTTT. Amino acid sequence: CAASGSLNTEAFF.

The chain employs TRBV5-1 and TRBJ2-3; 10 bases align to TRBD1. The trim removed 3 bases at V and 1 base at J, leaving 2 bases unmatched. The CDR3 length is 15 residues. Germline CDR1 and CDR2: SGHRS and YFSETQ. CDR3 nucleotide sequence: TGCGCCAGCAGCTCGGGGACAGGGGGCACAGATACGCAGTATTTT. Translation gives CASSSGTGGTDTQYF.

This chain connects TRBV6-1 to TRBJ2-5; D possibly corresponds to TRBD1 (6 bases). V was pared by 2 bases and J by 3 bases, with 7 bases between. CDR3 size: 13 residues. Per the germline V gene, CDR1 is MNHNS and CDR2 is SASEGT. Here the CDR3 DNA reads TGTGCCAGCAGTGAAAACAGGGAAGAGACCCAGTACTTC. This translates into CASSENREETQYF.

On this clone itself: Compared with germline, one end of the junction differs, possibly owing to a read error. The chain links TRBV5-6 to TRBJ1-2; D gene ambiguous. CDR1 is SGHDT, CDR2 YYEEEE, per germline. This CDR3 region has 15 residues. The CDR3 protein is CASSFGYAENYGYPF. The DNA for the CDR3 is TGTGCCAGCAGCTTTGGTTATGCAGAGAACTATGGCTACCCCTTC. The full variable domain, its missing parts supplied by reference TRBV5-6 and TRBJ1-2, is DAGVTQSPTHLIKTRGQQVTLRCSPKSGHDTVSWYQQALGQGPQFIFQYYEEEERQRGNFPDRFSGHQFPNYSSELNVNALLLGDSALYLCASSFGYAENYGYPFGSGTRLTVV.

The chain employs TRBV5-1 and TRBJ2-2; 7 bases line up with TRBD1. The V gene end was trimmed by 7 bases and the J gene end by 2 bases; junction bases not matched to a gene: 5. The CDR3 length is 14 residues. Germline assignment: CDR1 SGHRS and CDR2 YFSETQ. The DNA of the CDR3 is TGCGCCAGCCACAGGGGTATCAACACCGGGGAGCTGTTTTTT. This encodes CASHRGINTGELFF.

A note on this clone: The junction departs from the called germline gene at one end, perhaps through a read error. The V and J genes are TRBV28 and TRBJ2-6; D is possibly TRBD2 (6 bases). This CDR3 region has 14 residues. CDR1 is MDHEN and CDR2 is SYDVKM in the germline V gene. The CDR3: CASRLGGGANVLPF. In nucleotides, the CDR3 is TGTGCCAGCAGACTGGGGGGTGGGGCCAACGTCCTGCCTTTC.

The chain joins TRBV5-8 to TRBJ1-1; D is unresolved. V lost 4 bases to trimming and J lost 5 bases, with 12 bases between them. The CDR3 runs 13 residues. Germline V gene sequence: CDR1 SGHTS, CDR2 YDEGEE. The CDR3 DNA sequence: TGTGCCAGCAGCGGAGGTTTCGGGACTGAAGCTTTCTTT. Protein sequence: CASSGGFGTEAFF.

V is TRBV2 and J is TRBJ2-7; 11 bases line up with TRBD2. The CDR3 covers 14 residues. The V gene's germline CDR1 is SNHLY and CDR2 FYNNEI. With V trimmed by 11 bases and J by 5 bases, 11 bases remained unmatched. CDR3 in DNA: TGTGCCTCCCGACTAGCGGGGATACTGGACGAGCAGTACTTC. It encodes CASRLAGILDEQYF.

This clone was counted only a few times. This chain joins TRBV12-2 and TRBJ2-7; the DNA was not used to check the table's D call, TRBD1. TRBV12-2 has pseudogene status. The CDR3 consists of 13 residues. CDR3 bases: TGTGCAAGTCGCTTGGGACAGGACTACGAGCAGTACTTC. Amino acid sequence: CASRLGQDYEQYF.

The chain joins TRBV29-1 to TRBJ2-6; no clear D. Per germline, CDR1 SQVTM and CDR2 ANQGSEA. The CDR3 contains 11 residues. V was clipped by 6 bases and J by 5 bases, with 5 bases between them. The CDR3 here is CSVAWANVLTF. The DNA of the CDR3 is TGCAGCGTCGCGTGGGCCAACGTCCTGACTTTC.

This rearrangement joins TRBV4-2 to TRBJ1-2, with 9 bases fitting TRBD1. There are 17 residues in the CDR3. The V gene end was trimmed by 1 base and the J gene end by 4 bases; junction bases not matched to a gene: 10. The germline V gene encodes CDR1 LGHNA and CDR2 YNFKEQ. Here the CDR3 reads CASSQARTGARGYGYTF. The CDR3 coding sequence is TGTGCCAGCAGCCAAGCGCGGACAGGGGCCAGGGGCTATGGCTACACCTTC.

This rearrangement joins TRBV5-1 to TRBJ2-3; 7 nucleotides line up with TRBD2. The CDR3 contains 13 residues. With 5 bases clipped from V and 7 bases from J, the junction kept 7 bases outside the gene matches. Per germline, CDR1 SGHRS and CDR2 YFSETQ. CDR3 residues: CASRRGSINTQYF. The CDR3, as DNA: TGCGCCAGCAGGCGGGGGAGCATAAATACGCAGTATTTT. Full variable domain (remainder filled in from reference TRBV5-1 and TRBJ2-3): KAGVTQTPRYLIKTRGQQVTLSCSPISGHRSVSWYQQTPGQGLQFLFEYFSETQRNKGNFPGRFSGRQFSNSRSEMNVSTLELGDSALYLCASRRGSINTQYFGPGTRLTVL.

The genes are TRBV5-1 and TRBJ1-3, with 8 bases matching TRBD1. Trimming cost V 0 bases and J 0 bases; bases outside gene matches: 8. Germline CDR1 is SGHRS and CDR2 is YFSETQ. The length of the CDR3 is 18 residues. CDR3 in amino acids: CASSLAPGTGPSGNTIYF. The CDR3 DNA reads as TGCGCCAGCAGCTTGGCCCCCGGGACAGGACCCTCTGGAAACACCATATATTTT. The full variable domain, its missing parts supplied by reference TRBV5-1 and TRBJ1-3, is KAGVTQTPRYLIKTRGQQVTLSCSPISGHRSVSWYQQTPGQGLQFLFEYFSETQRNKGNFPGRFSGRQFSNSRSEMNVSTLELGDSALYLCASSLAPGTGPSGNTIYFGEGSWLTVV.

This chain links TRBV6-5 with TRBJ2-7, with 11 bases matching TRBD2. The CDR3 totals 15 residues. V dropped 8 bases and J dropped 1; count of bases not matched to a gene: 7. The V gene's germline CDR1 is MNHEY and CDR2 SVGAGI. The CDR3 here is CASHRLAGSSYEQYF. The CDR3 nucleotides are TGTGCCAGCCATCGACTAGCGGGGTCTTCCTACGAGCAGTACTTC.

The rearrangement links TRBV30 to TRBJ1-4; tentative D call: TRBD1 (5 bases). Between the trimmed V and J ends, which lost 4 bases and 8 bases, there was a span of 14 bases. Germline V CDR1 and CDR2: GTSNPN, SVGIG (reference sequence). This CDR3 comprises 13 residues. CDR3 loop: CAWTMGGREKLFF. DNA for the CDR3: TGTGCCTGGACGATGGGGGGTCGGGAAAAACTGTTTTTT.